One sample yielded the 18 T cell receptor beta chains listed below, sequenced in a study of cytomegalovirus exposure and HLA in healthy donors. With 60 Vbeta and 13 Jbeta primers, the PCR was carried out. Here immunoSEQ multiplex PCR was the method, and the copy in TCRdb shows in-frame clones only, minus some. The sample consists of 95,000 to 150,000 clones, 80% of them appearing once. Sequencing input: PBMCs. These receptor sequences come from a female donor in good health and CMV-seropositive.

By share, this clone counts as medium-sized. V gene TRBV6-6 combines with J gene TRBJ1-2; 11 nucleotides match TRBD1. Germline loops: CDR1 MNHNY, CDR2 SVGAGI (reference sequence). This CDR3 spans 14 amino acids. Unmatched junction bases numbered 11, after V lost 10 bases and J lost 7 bases. CDR3 residues: CATITGTGGIGYTF. The DNA for the CDR3 is TGTGCCACCATTACCGGGACAGGGGGGATTGGCTACACCTTC.

The gene calls are TRBV6-1 and TRBJ1-2; 7 bases are shared with TRBD1. The germline CDR1 and CDR2 sequences are MNHNS and SASEGT. The CDR3 has 17 amino acids. V lost 1 base and J lost 4; bases outside the gene matches: 12. The CDR3 nucleotides read TGTGCCAGCAGTGAAGGGGACAGAATACAGGGACGCTATGGCTACACCTTC. Protein sequence: CASSEGDRIQGRYGYTF.

V and J are TRBV4-2 and TRBJ2-6; TRBD1 agrees at 10 bases. This CDR3 region has 16 residues. Germline CDR1 LGHNA, CDR2 YNFKEQ. After removal of 3 bases from V and 4 bases from J, the junction contained 3 bases not matched to a gene. The chain's CDR3 is CASSQGQGTGANVLTF. The CDR3 DNA is TGTGCCAGCAGCCAGGGACAGGGGACCGGGGCCAACGTCCTGACTTTC.

This chain links TRBV19 with TRBJ1-5, with D maybe TRBD1 (5 bases). This CDR3 is built from 14 residues. With 3 bases removed from V and 6 bases from J, the gap between germline ends came to 12 bases. In germline, CDR1 is LNHDA, CDR2 SQIVND (reference sequence). The CDR3 region is CASSIRQGVQPQHF. CDR3 nucleotides: TGTGCCAGTAGTATCCGGCAGGGTGTTCAGCCCCAGCATTTT.

This sequence joins TRBV9 and TRBJ2-5; the match to TRBD2 covers 8 bases. Unmatched junction bases numbered 11, after V lost 2 bases and J lost 5 bases. Germline CDR1 and CDR2: SGDLS and YYNGEE. The CDR3 has 16 residues. The CDR3 region has the DNA TGTGCCAGCAGCGTGGGATCGGGCGGGGGGTCGGAGACCCAGTACTTC. It codes for CASSVGSGGGSETQYF. Full variable domain (missing parts from reference TRBV9 and TRBJ2-5): DSGVTQTPKHLITATGQRVTLRCSPRSGDLSVYWYQQSLDQGLQFLIQYYNGEERAKGNILERFSAQQFPDLHSELNLSSLELGDSALYFCASSVGSGGGSETQYFGPGTRLLVL.

The chain is built from TRBV7-8 and TRBJ2-7; TRBD1 might be the D (5 bases). Trimming took 5 bases from V and 0 from J, leaving 14 bases between them. Germline lookup yields CDR1 SGHVS and CDR2 FQNEAQ. This CDR3 comprises 15 residues. The CDR3 nucleotides are TGTGCCAGCAGCGCCCAGGGTAGTGGCTCCTACGAGCAGTACTTC. Its protein is CASSAQGSGSYEQYF.

This chain links TRBV9 with TRBJ1-2; 7 nucleotides match TRBD1. The V gene end was trimmed by 6 bases and the J gene end by 0 bases; junction bases not matched to a gene: 8. This CDR3 contains 15 residues. CDR1 and CDR2 (germline): SGDLS, YYNGEE. The CDR3 DNA reads as TGTGCCAGCACGACAGGGTTCTCAGCTAACTATGGCTACACCTTC. Amino acids: CASTTGFSANYGYTF.

V and J are TRBV19 and TRBJ1-5; D is ambiguous. The CDR3 covers 16 residues. Trimming shortened V by 6 bases and J by 3 bases, and 18 bases separated the two germline ends. Germline V gene lookup returns CDR1 LNHDA and CDR2 SQIVND (reference sequence). The CDR3 spells CASSYNRRVNNQPQHF. The CDR3, as DNA: TGTGCCAGTAGCTACAACCGACGGGTCAACAATCAGCCCCAGCATTTT.

The V gene is TRBV6-1, the J gene TRBJ2-1, with 8 positions matching TRBD2. J gave up 3 bases and V 4 bases, and 14 bases lay outside the gene matches. The V gene's germline CDR1 is MNHNS and CDR2 SASEGT. The CDR3 loop spans 18 amino acids. The CDR3 protein is CASSVVMGSGASYNEQFF. As DNA, the CDR3 is TGTGCCAGCAGTGTCGTTATGGGTAGCGGGGCTAGCTACAATGAGCAGTTCTTC.

The V and J genes are TRBV19 and TRBJ2-3, with 9 bases fitting TRBD2. The length of the CDR3 is 15 residues. Trimming cost V 4 bases and J 0 bases; bases outside gene matches: 2. Germline V gene sequence: CDR1 LNHDA, CDR2 SQIVND (reference sequence). The CDR3 here is CASSSGGGSTDTQYF. CDR3 sequence (DNA): TGTGCCAGTAGTAGCGGGGGGGGAAGCACAGATACGCAGTATTTT.

This clone was detected only once. The CDR3 bases are TGTGCCAGCAGTTTCAGCGGACCCACCTACGAGCAGTACTTC. This translates into CASSFSGPTYEQYF. This chain joins TRBV27 and TRBJ2-5; the D gene is possibly TRBD2 (5 bases). The J call may be incorrect, as the DNA end agrees better with TRBJ2-7. The CDR3 length is 14 residues. CDR1 and CDR2 (germline): MNHEY, SMNVEV (reference sequence).

The chain combines TRBV19 with TRBJ1-3; no reliable D call. Looked up from germline, CDR1 is LNHDA and CDR2 is SQIVND (reference sequence). The CDR3 has 16 residues. V was pared by 5 bases and J by 0 bases, with 14 bases between. CDR3 residues: CASSSFRDRSGNTIYF. The CDR3 nucleotides read TGTGCCAGTAGTTCGTTTCGGGATCGCTCTGGAAACACCATATATTTT. Supplemented by reference TRBV19 and TRBJ1-3, the full variable domain reads DGGITQSPKYLFRKEGQNVTLSCEQNLNHDAMYWYRQDPGQGLRLIYYSQIVNDFQKGDIAEGYSVSREKKESFPLTVTSAQKNPTAFYLCASSSFRDRSGNTIYFGEGSWLTVV.

This sequence joins TRBV5-1 and TRBJ2-5; 8 bases match TRBD1. Looked up from germline, CDR1 is SGHRS and CDR2 is YFSETQ. The CDR3 totals 15 residues. Losses at the gene ends were 5 bases for V and 3 bases for J; bases not matched to a gene: 9. CDR3 nucleotide sequence: TGCGCCAGCAGTTCCCGACAGGGGAACAAAGAGACCCAGTACTTC. Its translation is CASSSRQGNKETQYF.

V gene TRBV6-6 combines with J gene TRBJ1-6; 7 nucleotides agree with TRBD1. The CDR3 consists of 15 residues. V gave up 7 bases and J gave up 3 bases; unmatched junction bases: 6. CDR1 and CDR2 from the germline V gene are MNHNY and SVGAGI (reference sequence). The CDR3 nucleotides are TGTGCCAGCAAGACAGGGCCCAACTATAATTCACCCCTCCACTTT. It yields the protein CASKTGPNYNSPLHF.

V is TRBV19 and J is TRBJ1-1; a weak D match, TRBD1 (6 bases). The CDR3 covers 15 residues. Germline-derived CDR1 and CDR2 are LNHDA and SQIVND (reference sequence). Trimming removed 7 bases at V and 4 bases at J, with 19 bases between. CDR3 in amino acids: CASTAAGVRGTEAFF. In DNA form, the CDR3 reads TGTGCCAGTACCGCAGCTGGGGTCAGGGGCACTGAAGCTTTCTTT. Together with reference TRBV19 and TRBJ1-1, the CDR3 gives the full variable domain: DGGITQSPKYLFRKEGQNVTLSCEQNLNHDAMYWYRQDPGQGLRLIYYSQIVNDFQKGDIAEGYSVSREKKESFPLTVTSAQKNPTAFYLCASTAAGVRGTEAFFGQGTRLTVV.

This clone showed up just once. The chain recombines TRBV19 with TRBJ2-3; tentative D call: TRBD1 (5 bases). Germline V gene lookup returns CDR1 LNHDA and CDR2 SQIVND (reference sequence). This CDR3 spans 14 amino acids. The germline V and J ends were trimmed by 7 bases and 0 bases, with 11 bases remaining between them. Written as DNA, the CDR3 is TGTGCCAGTATGCTTGGGGCTAGCACAGATACGCAGTATTTT. Encoded protein: CASMLGASTDTQYF.

The chain employs TRBV5-8 and TRBJ1-5, with 7 bases fitting TRBD1. The J segment lost 2 bases and the V segment lost 3 bases, leaving 8 bases of the junction unmatched. There are 16 residues in the CDR3. Germline CDR1 SGHTS, CDR2 YDEGEE. For the CDR3, the DNA is TGTGCCAGCAGCTCATACAGGGGACGGGGCAATCAGCCCCAGCATTTT. Its protein is CASSSYRGRGNQPQHF.

This clone has a handful of counts. The rearrangement uses TRBV7-8 and TRBJ1-1; D is uncertain. This CDR3 region has 14 residues. Looked up from germline, CDR1 is SGHVS and CDR2 is FQNEAQ. Trimming took off 5 bases at V and 2 bases at J, with 12 bases between the two ends. The CDR3 nucleotides read TGTGCCAGCAGCCCCGCGGAAGTTAACACTGAAGCTTTCTTT. Its translation: CASSPAEVNTEAFF.